These 5 T cell receptor beta chains came from one sample sequenced in a study of early T cells in non-severe SARS-CoV-2 infection. TCRdb reanalysed the 5' RACE reads using MiXCR and keeps one entry per CDR3 protein. The sample carries about 98,000 distinct CDR3 sequences, about an eighth recorded once. Sample: whole blood. Every receptor here comes from an adult who was a healthcare worker with PCR-confirmed SARS-CoV-2 infection or an uninfected control (not recorded which).

In its sample, this clonotype was seen many times. The rearrangement links TRBV7-2 to TRBJ2-5, with D unclear. This CDR3 has 12 amino acids. The V and J ends lost 5 bases and 4 bases respectively, with 8 bases between them. Per germline, CDR1 SGHTA and CDR2 FQGNSA. The CDR3 region has the DNA TGTGCCAGCAGCCCCGAGAGAGAGACCCAGTACTTC. Translated: CASSPERETQYF.

The rearrangement links TRBV5-1 to TRBJ2-3, with a possible D match to TRBD1 (6 bases). The CDR3 consists of 15 residues. Germline CDR1 reads SGHRS; CDR2 reads YFSETQ. Trimming shortened V by 3 bases and J by 1 base, and 12 bases separated the two germline ends. The CDR3 sequence is CASSSDRSGTDTQYF. In DNA, the CDR3 is TGCGCCAGCAGCTCCGACAGGTCTGGCACAGATACGCAGTATTTT.

The table lists this clonotype with many counts. The CDR3 bases are TGTGCCAGCAGCCTCTCCAGGAACACTGAAGCTTTCTTT. Protein product: CASSLSRNTEAFF. This chain joins TRBV3-1 and TRBJ1-1; D gene uncertain. From germline, CDR1 is LGHDT and CDR2 YNNKEL (reference sequence). This CDR3 is built from 13 residues. V was shortened by 4 bases and J by 1 base, with 7 bases between the two germline ends.

Ten or more counts support this clonotype. This rearrangement joins TRBV5-6 to TRBJ2-7; 9 bases are shared with TRBD2. Per germline, CDR1 SGHDT and CDR2 YYEEEE. V was clipped by 4 bases and J by 2 bases; unmatched bases: 10. This CDR3 is built from 16 residues. CDR3 nucleotide sequence: TGTGCCAGCAGCCTACCCGGACTAGCGTCTCCCTACGAGCAGTACTTC. As protein: CASSLPGLASPYEQYF.

This clonotype has ten or more counts. The V call is TRBV20-1, the J call TRBJ2-6, with D possibly being TRBD2 (6 bases). This CDR3 comprises 15 residues. V lost 1 base and J 1 base, leaving 8 bases between the germline ends. Per the germline V gene, CDR1 is DFQATT and CDR2 is SNEGSKA (reference sequence). CDR3 sequence: CSARVRGSGANVLTF. Here the CDR3 DNA reads TGCAGTGCTAGAGTTCGGGGGTCTGGGGCCAACGTCCTGACTTTC.